This T cell receptor (beta chain) was sequenced during a study of read filtering for tumor transcriptome and immune sequencing. Study background: TCR-mapped reads were about 4 to 11 million with IR-seq versus about 85 to 1,300 with RNA-seq.

Study findings and constraints: Even smaller IR-seq throughput identified most shared clonotypes.

This library used around 400 ng RNA and molecular barcoded adaptors spanning alpha/delta and beta/gamma chains. TCRdb used MiXCR to reprocess the reads, holding one entry per CDR3 protein. The sample contains fewer than 75,000 distinct CDR3 sequences, 20% to 25% of which appear only once. There are many counts of this clonotype. Its antigen is unknown. Germline trimming cut 4 bases from V and 2 bases from J; bases unmatched to any gene: 4. The CDR3 consists of 16 residues. The V gene's germline CDR1 is SGHRS and CDR2 YFSETQ. At the time of active disease, bone marrow was collected from every patient. This sequence was found in a donor aged 40 or older with multiple myeloma. The genes are TRBV5-1 and TRBJ2-2, with 11 bases that match TRBD2. The sequenced sample was a population of CD138-negative cells sorted from bone marrow. CDR3 sequence (DNA): TGCGCCAGCAGCGCAACTAGCGGGAGCAACACCGGGGAGCTGTTTTTT. This gives the protein CASSATSGSNTGELFF.